This record looks at one T cell receptor (beta chain) sequence and its context. What it recognizes is unknown. The protocol was immunoSEQ multiplex PCR, while the TCRdb copy is restricted to in-frame clones and leaves out a portion. The sample includes some 100,000 clones, around 97% seen only once; the top ten take 0.03% to 0.035%. These data belong to a study of siplizumab effects on memory and regulatory T cells. Study-wide points: With siplizumab, Treg-derived clones averaged about 69% of mappable alloreactive CD4+ clones, versus more than 25% in controls. The apparent diversity of naive T cells exceeded that of memory cells, and naive T cells seemed to make a major contribution to the alloresponse. Tregs proliferating in siplizumab cultures lacked confirmation of their suppressive function. Just a small share of alloreactive clones was traced back to unstimulated subsets.

Germline loops: CDR1 ENHRY, CDR2 SYGVKD. Trimming cost V 11 bases and J 1 base, with 12 bases left between them. The CDR3 loop spans 13 amino acids. The chain links TRBV10-3 to TRBJ2-1, with D possibly TRBD2 on 6 matching bases. Material for sequencing was naive CD4+ T cells sorted from blood. This TCR was sampled from a human donor in good health. The CDR3 loop reads CAAGGLSYNEQFF. The DNA for the CDR3 is TGTGCCGCCGGGGGACTTTCCTACAATGAGCAGTTCTTC.